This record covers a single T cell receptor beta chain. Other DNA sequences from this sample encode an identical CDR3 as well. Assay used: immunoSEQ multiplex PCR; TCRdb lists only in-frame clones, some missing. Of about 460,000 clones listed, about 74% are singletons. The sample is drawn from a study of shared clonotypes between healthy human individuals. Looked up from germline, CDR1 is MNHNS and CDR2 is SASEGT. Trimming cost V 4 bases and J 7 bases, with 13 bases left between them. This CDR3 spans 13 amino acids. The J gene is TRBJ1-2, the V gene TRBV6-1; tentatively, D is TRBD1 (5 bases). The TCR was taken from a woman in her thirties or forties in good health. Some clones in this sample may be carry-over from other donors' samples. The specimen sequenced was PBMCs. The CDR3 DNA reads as TGTGCCAGCAGTGGAACTAGGCAGGGTGGCTACACCTTC. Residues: CASSGTRQGGYTF.